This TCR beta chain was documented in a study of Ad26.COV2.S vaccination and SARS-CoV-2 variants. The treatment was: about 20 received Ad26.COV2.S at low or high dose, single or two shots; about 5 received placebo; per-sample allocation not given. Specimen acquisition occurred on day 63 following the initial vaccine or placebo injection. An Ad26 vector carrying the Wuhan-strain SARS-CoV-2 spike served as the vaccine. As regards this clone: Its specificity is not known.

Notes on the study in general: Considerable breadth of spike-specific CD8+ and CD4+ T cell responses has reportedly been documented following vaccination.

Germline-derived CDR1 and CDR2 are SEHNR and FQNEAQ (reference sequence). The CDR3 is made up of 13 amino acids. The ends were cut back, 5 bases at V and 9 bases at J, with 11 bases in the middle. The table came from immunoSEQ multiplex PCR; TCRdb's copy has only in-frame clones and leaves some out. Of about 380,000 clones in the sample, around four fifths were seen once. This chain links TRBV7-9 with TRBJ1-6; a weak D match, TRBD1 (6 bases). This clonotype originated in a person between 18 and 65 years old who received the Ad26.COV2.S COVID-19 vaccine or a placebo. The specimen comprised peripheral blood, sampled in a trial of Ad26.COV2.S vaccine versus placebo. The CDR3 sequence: CASSTAGVSPLHF. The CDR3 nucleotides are TGTGCCAGCAGCACCGCAGGGGTTTCACCCCTCCACTTT.